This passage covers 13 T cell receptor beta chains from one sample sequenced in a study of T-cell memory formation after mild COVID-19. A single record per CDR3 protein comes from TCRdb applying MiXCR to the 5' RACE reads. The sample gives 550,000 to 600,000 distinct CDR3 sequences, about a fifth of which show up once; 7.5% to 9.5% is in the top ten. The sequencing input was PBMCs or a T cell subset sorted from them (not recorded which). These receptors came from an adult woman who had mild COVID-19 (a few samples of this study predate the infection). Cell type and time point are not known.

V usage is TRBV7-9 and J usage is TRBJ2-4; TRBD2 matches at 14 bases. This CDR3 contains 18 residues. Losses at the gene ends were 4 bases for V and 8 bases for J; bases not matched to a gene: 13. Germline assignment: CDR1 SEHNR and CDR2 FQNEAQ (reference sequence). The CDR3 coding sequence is TGTGCCAGCAGCTGGACTAGCGGGGGGCCCGGGGTCCCTCACATTCAGTACTTC. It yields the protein CASSWTSGGPGVPHIQYF.

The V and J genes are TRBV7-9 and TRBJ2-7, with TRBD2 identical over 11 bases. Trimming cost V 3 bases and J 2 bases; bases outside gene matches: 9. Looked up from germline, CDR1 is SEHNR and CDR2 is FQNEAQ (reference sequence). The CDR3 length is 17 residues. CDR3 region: CASSFSLAGGAAYEQYF. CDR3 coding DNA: TGTGCCAGCAGCTTTTCCCTAGCGGGAGGAGCAGCCTACGAGCAGTACTTC.

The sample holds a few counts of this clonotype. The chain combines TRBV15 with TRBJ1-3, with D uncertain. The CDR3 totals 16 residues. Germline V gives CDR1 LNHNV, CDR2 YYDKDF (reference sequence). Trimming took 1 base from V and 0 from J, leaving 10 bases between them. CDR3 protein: CATSRVGGRSGNTIYF. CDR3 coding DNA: TGTGCCACCAGCAGAGTGGGAGGGCGCTCTGGAAACACCATATATTTT.

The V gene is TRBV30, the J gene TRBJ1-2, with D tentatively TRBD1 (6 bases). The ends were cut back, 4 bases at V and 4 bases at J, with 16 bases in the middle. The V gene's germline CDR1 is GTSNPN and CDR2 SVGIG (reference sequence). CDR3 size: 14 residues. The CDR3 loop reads CAWTLQGIVYGYTF. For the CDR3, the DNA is TGTGCCTGGACACTACAGGGTATTGTCTATGGCTACACCTTC.

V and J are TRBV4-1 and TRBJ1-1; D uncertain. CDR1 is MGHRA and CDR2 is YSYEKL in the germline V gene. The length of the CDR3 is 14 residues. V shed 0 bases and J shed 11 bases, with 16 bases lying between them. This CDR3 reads CASSQEVQMPGAFF. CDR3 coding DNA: TGCGCCAGCAGCCAAGAGGTACAGATGCCCGGGGCTTTCTTT.

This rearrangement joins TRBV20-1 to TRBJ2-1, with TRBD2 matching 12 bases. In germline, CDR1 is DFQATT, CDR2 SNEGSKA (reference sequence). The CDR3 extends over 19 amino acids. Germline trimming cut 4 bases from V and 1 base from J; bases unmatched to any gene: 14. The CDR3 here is CSATRPGLAGAGSYNEQFF. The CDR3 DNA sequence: TGCAGTGCTACTCGTCCGGGACTAGCGGGTGCGGGGTCCTACAATGAGCAGTTCTTC.

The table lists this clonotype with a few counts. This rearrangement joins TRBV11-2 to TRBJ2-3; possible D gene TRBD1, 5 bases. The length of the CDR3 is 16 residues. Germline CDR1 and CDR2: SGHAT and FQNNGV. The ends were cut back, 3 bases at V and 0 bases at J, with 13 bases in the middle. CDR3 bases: TGTGCCAGCAGCTTTAGACAGCTCCTTAGCACAGATACGCAGTATTTT. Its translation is CASSFRQLLSTDTQYF. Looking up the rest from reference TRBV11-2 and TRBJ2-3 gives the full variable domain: EAGVAQSPRYKIIEKRQSVAFWCNPISGHATLYWYQQILGQGPKLLIQFQNNGVVDDSQLPKDRFSAERLKGVDSTLKIQPAKLEDSAVYLCASSFRQLLSTDTQYFGPGTRLTVL.

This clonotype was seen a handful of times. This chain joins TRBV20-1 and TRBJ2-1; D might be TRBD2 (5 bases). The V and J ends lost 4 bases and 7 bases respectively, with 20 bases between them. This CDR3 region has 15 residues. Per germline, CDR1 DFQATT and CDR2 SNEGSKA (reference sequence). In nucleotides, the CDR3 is TGCAGTGCTACGGAGGTAGTGACTTTTCCGAATGAGCAGTTCTTC. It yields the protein CSATEVVTFPNEQFF.

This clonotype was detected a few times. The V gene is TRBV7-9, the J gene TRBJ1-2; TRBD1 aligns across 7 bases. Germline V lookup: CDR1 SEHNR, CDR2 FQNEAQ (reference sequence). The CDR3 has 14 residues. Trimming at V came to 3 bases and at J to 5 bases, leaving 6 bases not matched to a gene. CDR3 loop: CASSFYQGVYGYTF. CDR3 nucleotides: TGTGCCAGCAGCTTCTACCAGGGGGTTTATGGCTACACCTTC. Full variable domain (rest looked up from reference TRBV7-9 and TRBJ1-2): DTGVSQNPRHKITKRGQNVTFRCDPISEHNRLYWYRQTLGQGPEFLTYFQNEAQLEKSRLLSDRFSAERPKGSFSTLEIQRTEQGDSAMYLCASSFYQGVYGYTFGSGTRLTVV.

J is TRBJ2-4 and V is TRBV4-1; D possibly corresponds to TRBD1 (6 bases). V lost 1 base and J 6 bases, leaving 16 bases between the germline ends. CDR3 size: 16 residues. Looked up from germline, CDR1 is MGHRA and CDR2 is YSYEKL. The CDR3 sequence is CASSQAPWDIGNIQYF. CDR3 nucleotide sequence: TGCGCCAGCAGCCAAGCCCCGTGGGACATAGGAAACATTCAGTACTTC.

DNA for the CDR3: TGTGCCAGCAGTTCTTCTAACGCGAACACCGGGGAGCTGTTTTTT. It translates to CASSSSNANTGELFF. The chain uses TRBV9 and TRBJ2-2; D ambiguous. CDR1 SGDLS and CDR2 YYNGEE come from the germline V gene. Trimming cost V 5 bases and J 0 bases, with 11 bases left between them. CDR3 length: 15 amino acids.

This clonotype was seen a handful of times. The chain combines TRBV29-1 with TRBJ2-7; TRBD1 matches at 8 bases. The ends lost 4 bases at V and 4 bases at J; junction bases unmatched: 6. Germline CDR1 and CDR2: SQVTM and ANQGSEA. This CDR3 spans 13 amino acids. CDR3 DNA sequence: TGCAGCGTTGCGGCAGGGGGCTTGTACGAGCAGTACTTC. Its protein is CSVAAGGLYEQYF.

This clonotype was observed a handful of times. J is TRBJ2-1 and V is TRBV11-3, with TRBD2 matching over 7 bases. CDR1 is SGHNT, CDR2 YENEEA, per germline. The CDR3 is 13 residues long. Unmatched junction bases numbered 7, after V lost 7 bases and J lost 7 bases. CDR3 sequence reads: CASTGREYNEQFF. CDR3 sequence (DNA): TGTGCCAGCACGGGGCGGGAGTATAATGAGCAGTTCTTC.